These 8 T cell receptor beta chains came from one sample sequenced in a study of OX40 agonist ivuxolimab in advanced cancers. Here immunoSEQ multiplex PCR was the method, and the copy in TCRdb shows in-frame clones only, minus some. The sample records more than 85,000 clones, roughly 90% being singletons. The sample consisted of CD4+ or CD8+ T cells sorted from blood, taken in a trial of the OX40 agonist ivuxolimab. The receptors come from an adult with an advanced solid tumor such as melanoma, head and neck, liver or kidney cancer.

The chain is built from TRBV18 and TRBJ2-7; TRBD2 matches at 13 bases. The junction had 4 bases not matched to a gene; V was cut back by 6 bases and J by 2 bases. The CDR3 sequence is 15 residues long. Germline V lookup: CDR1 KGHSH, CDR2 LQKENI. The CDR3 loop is CASSWTSGSAYEQYF. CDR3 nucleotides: TGTGCCAGCTCGTGGACTAGCGGGAGTGCCTACGAGCAGTACTTC.

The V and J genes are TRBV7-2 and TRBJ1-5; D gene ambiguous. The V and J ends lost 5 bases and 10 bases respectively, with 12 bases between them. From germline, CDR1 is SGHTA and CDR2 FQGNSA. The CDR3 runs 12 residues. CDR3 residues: CASSPRWGPQHF. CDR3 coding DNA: TGTGCCAGCAGCCCCCGGTGGGGACCCCAGCATTTT.

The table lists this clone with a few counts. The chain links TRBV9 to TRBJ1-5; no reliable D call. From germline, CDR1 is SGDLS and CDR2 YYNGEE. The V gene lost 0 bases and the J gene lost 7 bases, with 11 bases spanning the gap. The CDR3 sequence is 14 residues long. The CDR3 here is CASSVDGSGQPQHF. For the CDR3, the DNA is TGTGCCAGCAGCGTAGACGGGAGTGGACAGCCCCAGCATTTT.

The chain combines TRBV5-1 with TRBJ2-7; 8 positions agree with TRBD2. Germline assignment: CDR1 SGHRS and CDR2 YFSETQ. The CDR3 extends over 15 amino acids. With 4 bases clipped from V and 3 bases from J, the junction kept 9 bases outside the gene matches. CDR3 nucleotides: TGCGCCAGCAGCCTGGGGATAGCGGGAAACTACGAGCAGTACTTC. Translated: CASSLGIAGNYEQYF.

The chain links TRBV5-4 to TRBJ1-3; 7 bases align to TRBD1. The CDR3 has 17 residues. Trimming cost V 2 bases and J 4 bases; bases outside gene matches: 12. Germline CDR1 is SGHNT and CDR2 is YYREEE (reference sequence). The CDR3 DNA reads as TGTGCCAGCAGCTTATCCGTTATCCCGGGACAGGGAAACACCATATATTTT. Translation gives CASSLSVIPGQGNTIYF. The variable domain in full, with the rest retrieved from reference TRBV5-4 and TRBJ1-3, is ETGVTQSPTHLIKTRGQQVTLRCSSQSGHNTVSWYQQALGQGPQFIFQYYREEENGRGNFPPRFSGLQFPNYSSELNVNALELDDSALYLCASSLSVIPGQGNTIYFGEGSWLTVV.

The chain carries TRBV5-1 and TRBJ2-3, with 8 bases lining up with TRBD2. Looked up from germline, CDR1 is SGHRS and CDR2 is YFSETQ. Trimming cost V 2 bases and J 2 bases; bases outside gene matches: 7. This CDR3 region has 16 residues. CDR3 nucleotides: TGCGCCAGCAGCTTATTCGAGCGGGGGAACACAGATACGCAGTATTTT. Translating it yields CASSLFERGNTDTQYF.

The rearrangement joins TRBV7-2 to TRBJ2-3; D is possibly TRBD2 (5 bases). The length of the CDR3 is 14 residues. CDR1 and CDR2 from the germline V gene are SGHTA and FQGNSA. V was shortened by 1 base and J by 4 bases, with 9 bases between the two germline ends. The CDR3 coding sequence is TGTGCCAGCAGCTTAGGCGGGCCGGCAGATACGCAGTATTTT. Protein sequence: CASSLGGPADTQYF. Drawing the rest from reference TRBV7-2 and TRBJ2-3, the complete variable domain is GAGVSQSPSNKVTEKGKDVELRCDPISGHTALYWYRQSLGQGLEFLIYFQGNSAPDKSGLPSDRFSAERTGGSVSTLTIQRTQQEDSAVYLCASSLGGPADTQYFGPGTRLTVL.

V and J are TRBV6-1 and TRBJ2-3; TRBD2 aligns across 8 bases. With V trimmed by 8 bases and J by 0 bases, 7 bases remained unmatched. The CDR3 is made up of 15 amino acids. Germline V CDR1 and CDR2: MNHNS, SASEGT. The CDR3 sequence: CASGRSSGSTDTQYF. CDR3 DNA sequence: TGTGCCAGCGGGAGATCTAGCGGGAGCACAGATACGCAGTATTTT.